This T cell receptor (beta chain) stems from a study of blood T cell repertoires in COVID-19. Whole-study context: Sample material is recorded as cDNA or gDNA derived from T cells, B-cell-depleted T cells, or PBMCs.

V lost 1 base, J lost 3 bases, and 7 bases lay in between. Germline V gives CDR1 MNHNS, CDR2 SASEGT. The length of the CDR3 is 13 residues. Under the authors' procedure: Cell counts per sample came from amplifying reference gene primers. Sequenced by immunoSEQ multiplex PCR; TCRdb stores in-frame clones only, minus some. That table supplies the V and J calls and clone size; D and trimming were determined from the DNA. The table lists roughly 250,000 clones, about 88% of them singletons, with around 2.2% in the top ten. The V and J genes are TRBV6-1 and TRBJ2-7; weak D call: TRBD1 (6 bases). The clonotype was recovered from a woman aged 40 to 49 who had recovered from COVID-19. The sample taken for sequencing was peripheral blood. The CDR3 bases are TGTGCCAGCAGTGAAGGACAGGACTACGAGCAGTACTTC. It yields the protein CASSEGQDYEQYF.